Only one count was recorded for the clone carrying this TCR beta chain. The sample is drawn from a study of OX40 agonist ivuxolimab in advanced cancers. Study-level background: The study reported partial responses in three patients: one hepatocellular carcinoma, two cutaneous melanoma.

The timepoints at which blood was sampled were baseline, cycle 4 day 1, and cycle 7 day 1. V shed 1 base, J shed 2 bases, and the junction held 2 bases outside the gene matches. The germline gives CDR1 MGHRA, CDR2 YSYEKL. The CDR3 is 14 residues long. Data came from immunoSEQ multiplex PCR; TCRdb stores just in-frame clones and leaves some out. The data show more than 70,000 clones, approximately 90% seen once. This chain connects TRBV4-1 to TRBJ2-7; 7 nucleotides line up with TRBD2. This receptor was taken from an adult with an advanced solid tumor such as melanoma, head and neck, liver or kidney cancer. This specimen was CD4+ or CD8+ T cells sorted from blood, taken in a trial of the OX40 agonist ivuxolimab. The CDR3 loop is CASSQGGGTYEQYF. CDR3 sequence (DNA): TGCGCCAGCAGCCAAGGGGGGGGAACCTACGAGCAGTACTTC.